The 9 T cell receptor beta chains listed next were all sequenced from one sample in a study of T cell repertoires in ileal Crohn's disease. The table came from immunoSEQ multiplex PCR; TCRdb's copy has only in-frame clones and leaves some out. Among 2,500 or so clones listed, 70% to 80% were seen once. The source material was ileal tissue. These receptors originate from an adult with Crohn's disease.

The V call is TRBV18, the J call TRBJ2-7, with D possibly TRBD2 on 5 matching bases. Trimming left V 3 bases short and J 2 bases short, with 17 bases between. Germline CDR1 and CDR2: KGHSH and LQKENI. The CDR3 consists of 16 residues. CDR3 in DNA: TGTGCCAGCTCACCCGAGATCGGGGTCAGACCCTACGAGCAGTACTTC. Amino acid sequence: CASSPEIGVRPYEQYF. The entire variable domain, with the rest obtained from reference TRBV18 and TRBJ2-7, is as follows: NAGVMQNPRHLVRRRGQEARLRCSPMKGHSHVYWYRQLPEEGLKFMVYLQKENIIDESGMPKERFSAEFPKEGPSILRIQQVVRGDSAAYFCASSPEIGVRPYEQYFGPGTRLTVT.

The V gene is TRBV6-5, the J gene TRBJ1-2, with 7 bases fitting TRBD1. The CDR3 consists of 15 residues. V shed 6 bases, J shed 0 bases, and the junction held 7 bases outside the gene matches. Germline CDR1 is MNHEY and CDR2 is SVGAGI. CDR3 residues: CASRSQGVANYGYTF. CDR3 DNA: TGTGCCAGCAGGTCTCAGGGGGTAGCTAACTATGGCTACACCTTC.

This clone was seen a handful of times. The rearrangement uses TRBV11-3 and TRBJ2-5; 12 bases are a match to TRBD2. Trimming at V came to 2 bases and at J to 4 bases, leaving 2 bases not matched to a gene. The CDR3 has 15 amino acids. In germline, CDR1 is SGHNT, CDR2 YENEEA. The CDR3 loop is CASSLRGLAGETQYF. The DNA for the CDR3 is TGTGCCAGCAGCTTAAGGGGACTAGCGGGAGAGACCCAGTACTTC.

V gene TRBV19 combines with J gene TRBJ2-5, with TRBD1 matching over 10 bases. Per germline, CDR1 LNHDA and CDR2 SQIVND (reference sequence). The CDR3 has 13 amino acids. V lost 8 bases and J lost 5; bases outside the gene matches: 5. CDR3 protein: CASATGGLETQYF. CDR3 sequence (DNA): TGTGCCAGTGCGACAGGGGGCTTGGAGACCCAGTACTTC.

V and J are TRBV29-1 and TRBJ2-5; no definite D call. V was shortened by 7 bases and J by 5 bases, with 8 bases between the two germline ends. The CDR3 covers 10 residues. Germline V gives CDR1 SQVTM, CDR2 ANQGSEA. CDR3 sequence reads: CSATFETQYF. In DNA, the CDR3 is TGCAGCGCCACATTCGAGACCCAGTACTTC.

This clone was picked up a small number of times. The V gene is TRBV9, the J gene TRBJ2-1; D is possibly TRBD1 (6 bases). Per germline, CDR1 SGDLS and CDR2 YYNGEE. Trimming shortened V by 4 bases and J by 0 bases, and 17 bases separated the two germline ends. This CDR3 is built from 17 residues. The CDR3 region has the DNA TGTGCCAGCAGCATTAATTGGGACACGAGCTCCTACAATGAGCAGTTCTTC. Its translation is CASSINWDTSSYNEQFF.

The chain couples TRBV7-9 to TRBJ1-1; D is undetermined. Trimming pared 1 base from V and 8 bases from J, leaving 14 bases between. The CDR3 is made up of 14 amino acids. The germline gives CDR1 SEHNR, CDR2 FQNEAQ (reference sequence). CDR3 nucleotides: TGTGCCAGCAGCTTAGTACAGCAACAAGCCGAAGCTTTCTTT. Its protein product is CASSLVQQQAEAFF.

The V gene is TRBV19, the J gene TRBJ1-1, with 8 positions matching TRBD1. J lost 4 bases, V lost 6 bases, and 7 bases had no gene match. There are 14 residues in the CDR3. Germline lookup yields CDR1 LNHDA and CDR2 SQIVND (reference sequence). The chain's CDR3 is CASSLTTGGTEAFF. CDR3 nucleotide sequence: TGTGCCAGTAGCTTGACCACAGGGGGCACTGAAGCTTTCTTT.

This chain joins TRBV2 and TRBJ2-3; D unresolved. The CDR3 runs 12 residues. The germline V gene encodes CDR1 SNHLY and CDR2 FYNNEI. Between the trimmed V and J ends, which lost 8 bases and 0 bases, there was a span of 6 bases. CDR3: CASPLSTDTQYF. The CDR3 nucleotides read TGTGCCAGCCCTCTTAGCACAGATACGCAGTATTTT.